Here is one T cell receptor beta chain with its context. Antigen: not known. This CDR3 spans 13 amino acids. The germline CDR1 and CDR2 sequences are SGHAT and FQNNGV. Trimming took off 2 bases at V and 4 bases at J, with 6 bases between the two ends. PCR involved 60 Vbeta and 13 Jbeta primers. Profiled with immunoSEQ multiplex PCR; TCRdb holds only in-frame clones, not every one. The sample lists approximately 150,000 clones, around nine tenths seen once, with under 0.95% in the top ten. The data are from a study of cytomegalovirus exposure and HLA in healthy donors. Study context: Earlier, some 170 million T cells were analyzed, and some 120 million unique TCR beta sequences were found among them.

Findings and limits, study-wide: TCR sequences were mostly rare, though some public TCRs occurred in many donors. With high specificity and sensitivity, the classifier reportedly diagnosed cytomegalovirus status. A link between a missense DCLRE1C variant and TCR beta V- and J-gene trimming emerged from a later analysis.

This clonotype originated in a young woman in good health and CMV-seronegative. The chain is built from TRBV11-2 and TRBJ1-5; D is unclear. Sequenced input: PBMCs. CDR3 nucleotides: TGTGCCAGCAGCTTAAACAGAAATCAGCCCCAGCATTTT. Protein: CASSLNRNQPQHF.